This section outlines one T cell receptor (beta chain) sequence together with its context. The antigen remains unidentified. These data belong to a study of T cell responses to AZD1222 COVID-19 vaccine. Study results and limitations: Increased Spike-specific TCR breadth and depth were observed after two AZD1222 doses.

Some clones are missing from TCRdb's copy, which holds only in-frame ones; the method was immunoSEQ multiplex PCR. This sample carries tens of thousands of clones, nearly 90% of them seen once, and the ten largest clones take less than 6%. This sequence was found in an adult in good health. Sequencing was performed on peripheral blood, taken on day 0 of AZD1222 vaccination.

The CDR3 sequence is CSATDRVTAFF. The CDR3 region has the DNA TGCAGTGCCACGGACAGGGTAACAGCTTTCTTT. The gene calls are TRBV20-1 and TRBJ1-1, with TRBD1 matching 8 bases. Germline V lookup: CDR1 DFQATT, CDR2 SNEGSKA (reference sequence). CDR3 length: 11 residues. J gave up 10 bases and V 6 bases, and 7 bases lay outside the gene matches.